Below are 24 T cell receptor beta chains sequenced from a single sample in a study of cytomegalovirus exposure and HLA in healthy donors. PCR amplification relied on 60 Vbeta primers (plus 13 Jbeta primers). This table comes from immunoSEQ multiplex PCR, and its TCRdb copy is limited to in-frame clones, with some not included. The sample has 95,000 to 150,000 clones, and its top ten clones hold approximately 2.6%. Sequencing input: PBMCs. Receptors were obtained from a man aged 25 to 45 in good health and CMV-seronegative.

The CDR3 nucleotides are TGTGCCAGCCCTCCGGACTTAGCGGGGATCACTGAAGCTTTCTTT. Translating gives CASPPDLAGITEAFF. The chain employs TRBV28 and TRBJ1-1; unclear D gene. The CDR3 runs 15 residues. Deletions cut 8 bases from V and 4 bases from J, with 20 bases between. CDR1 and CDR2 from the germline V gene are MDHEN and SYDVKM.

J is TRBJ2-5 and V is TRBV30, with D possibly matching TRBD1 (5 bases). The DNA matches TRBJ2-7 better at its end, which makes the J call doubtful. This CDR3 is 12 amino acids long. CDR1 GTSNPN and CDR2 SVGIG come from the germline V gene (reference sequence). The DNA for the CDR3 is TGTGCCTGGACTGACAGTACCTACGAGCAGTACTTC. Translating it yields CAWTDSTYEQYF.

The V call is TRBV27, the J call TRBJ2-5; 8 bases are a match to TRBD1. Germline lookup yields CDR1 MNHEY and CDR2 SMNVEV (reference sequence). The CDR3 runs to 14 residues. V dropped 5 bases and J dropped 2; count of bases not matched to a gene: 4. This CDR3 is CASSGRDRQETQYF. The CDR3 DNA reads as TGTGCCAGCAGTGGCCGGGACAGGCAAGAGACCCAGTACTTC.

The CDR3, as DNA: TGTGCCAGTAGTAGACAGGTTTGGAGCGAGCAGTACTTC. It encodes CASSRQVWSEQYF. The V call is TRBV19, the J call TRBJ2-7, with D tentatively TRBD1 (6 bases). V was pared by 4 bases and J by 6 bases, with 13 bases between. The CDR3 runs 13 residues. The V gene's germline CDR1 is LNHDA and CDR2 SQIVND (reference sequence). Variable domain in full (rest from reference TRBV19 and TRBJ2-7): DGGITQSPKYLFRKEGQNVTLSCEQNLNHDAMYWYRQDPGQGLRLIYYSQIVNDFQKGDIAEGYSVSREKKESFPLTVTSAQKNPTAFYLCASSRQVWSEQYFGPGTRLTVT.

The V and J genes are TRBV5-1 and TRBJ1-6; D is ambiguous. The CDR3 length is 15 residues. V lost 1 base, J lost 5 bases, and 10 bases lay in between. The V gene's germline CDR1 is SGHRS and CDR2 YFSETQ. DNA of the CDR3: TGCGCCAGCAGCTTGAGCGGGTTTGATAATTCACCCCTCCACTTT. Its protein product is CASSLSGFDNSPLHF.

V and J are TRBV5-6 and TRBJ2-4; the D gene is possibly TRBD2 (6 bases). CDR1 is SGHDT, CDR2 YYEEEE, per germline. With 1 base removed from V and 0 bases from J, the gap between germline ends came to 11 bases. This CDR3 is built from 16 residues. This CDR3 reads CASSLLALLAKNIQYF. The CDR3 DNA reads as TGTGCCAGCAGCTTGCTAGCGCTCCTAGCCAAAAACATTCAGTACTTC.

The CDR3 spells CASSLDGESYWNTEAFF. DNA of the CDR3: TGCGCCAGCAGCTTGGACGGGGAATCGTATTGGAACACTGAAGCTTTCTTT. The gene calls are TRBV5-1 and TRBJ1-1, with D unclear. This CDR3 spans 17 amino acids. CDR1 and CDR2 from the germline V gene are SGHRS and YFSETQ. V was clipped by 0 bases and J by 1 base, with 16 bases between them.

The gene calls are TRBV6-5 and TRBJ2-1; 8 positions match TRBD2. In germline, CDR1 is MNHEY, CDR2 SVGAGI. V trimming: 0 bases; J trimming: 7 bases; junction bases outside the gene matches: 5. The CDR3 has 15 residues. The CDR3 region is CASSYSASGLNEQFF. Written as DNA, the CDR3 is TGTGCCAGCAGTTACTCGGCTAGCGGGCTTAATGAGCAGTTCTTC.

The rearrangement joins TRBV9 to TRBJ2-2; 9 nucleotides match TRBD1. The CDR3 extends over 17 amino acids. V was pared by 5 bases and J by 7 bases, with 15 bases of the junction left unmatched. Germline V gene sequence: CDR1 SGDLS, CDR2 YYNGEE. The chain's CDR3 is CASSPPATGGADGELFF. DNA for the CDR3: TGTGCCAGCAGTCCCCCGGCCACAGGGGGCGCGGACGGGGAGCTGTTTTTT.

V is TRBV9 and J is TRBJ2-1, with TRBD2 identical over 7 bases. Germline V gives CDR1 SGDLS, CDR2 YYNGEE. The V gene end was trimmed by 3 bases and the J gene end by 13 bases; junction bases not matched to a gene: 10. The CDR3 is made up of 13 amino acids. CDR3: CASSAGGMRTQFF. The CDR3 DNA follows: TGTGCCAGCAGCGCCGGGGGGATGAGAACCCAGTTCTTC.

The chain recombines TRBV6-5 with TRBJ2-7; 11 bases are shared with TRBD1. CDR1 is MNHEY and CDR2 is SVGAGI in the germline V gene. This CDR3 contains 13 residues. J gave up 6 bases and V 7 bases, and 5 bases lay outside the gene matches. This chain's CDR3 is CASTSGTGGEQYF. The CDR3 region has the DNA TGTGCCAGCACCTCAGGGACAGGGGGCGAGCAGTACTTC.

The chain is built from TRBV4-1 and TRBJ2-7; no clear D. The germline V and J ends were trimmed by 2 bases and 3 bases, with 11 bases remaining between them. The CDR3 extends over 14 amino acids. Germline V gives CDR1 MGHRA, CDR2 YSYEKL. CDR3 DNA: TGCGCCAGCAGCCAACCCGTGAGAGGCTACGAGCAGTACTTC. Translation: CASSQPVRGYEQYF.

The CDR3 DNA sequence: TGTGCCAGCAGCCCACGGCTAGCGGGAGAACTCACAGATACGCAGTATTTT. It codes for CASSPRLAGELTDTQYF. The rearrangement links TRBV7-9 to TRBJ2-3, with 10 bases aligning to TRBD2. Germline CDR1 is SEHNR and CDR2 is FQNEAQ (reference sequence). V dropped 5 bases and J dropped 2; count of bases not matched to a gene: 10. The CDR3 has 17 residues.

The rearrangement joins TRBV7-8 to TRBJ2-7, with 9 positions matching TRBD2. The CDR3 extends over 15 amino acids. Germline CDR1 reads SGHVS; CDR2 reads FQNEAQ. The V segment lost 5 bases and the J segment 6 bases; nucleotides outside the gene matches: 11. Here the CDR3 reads CASSPARGRALEQYF. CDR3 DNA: TGTGCCAGCAGCCCCGCTCGCGGGAGGGCACTCGAGCAGTACTTC.

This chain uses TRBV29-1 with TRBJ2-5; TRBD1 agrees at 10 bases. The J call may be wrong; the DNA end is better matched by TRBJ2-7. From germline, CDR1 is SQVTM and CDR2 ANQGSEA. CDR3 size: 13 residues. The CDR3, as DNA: TGCAGCGTTGCATGGGACAGGGGTCACGAGCAGTACTTC. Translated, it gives CSVAWDRGHEQYF.

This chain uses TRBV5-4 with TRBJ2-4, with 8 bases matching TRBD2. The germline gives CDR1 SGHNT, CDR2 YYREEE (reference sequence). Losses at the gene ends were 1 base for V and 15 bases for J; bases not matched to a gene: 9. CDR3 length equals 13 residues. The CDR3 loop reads CASSLTSGSSMYF. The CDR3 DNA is TGTGCCAGCAGCTTGACAAGCGGGAGTTCGATGTACTTC.

CDR3: CASSLLSNQPQHF. The CDR3 DNA follows: TGCGCCAGCAGCCTACTGAGCAATCAGCCCCAGCATTTT. The chain is built from TRBV4-1 and TRBJ1-5; the D is unclear. Trimming left V 4 bases short and J 1 base short, with 5 bases between. Germline V CDR1 and CDR2: MGHRA, YSYEKL. This CDR3 comprises 13 residues.

The CDR3 here is CASTETGRPYEQYF. The CDR3 bases are TGCGCCAGCACCGAGACAGGGAGACCCTACGAGCAGTACTTC. The J gene is TRBJ2-7, the V gene TRBV5-1; the match to TRBD1 covers 7 bases. CDR1 is SGHRS and CDR2 is YFSETQ in the germline V gene. J gave up 2 bases and V 6 bases, and 8 bases lay outside the gene matches. CDR3 length equals 14 residues.

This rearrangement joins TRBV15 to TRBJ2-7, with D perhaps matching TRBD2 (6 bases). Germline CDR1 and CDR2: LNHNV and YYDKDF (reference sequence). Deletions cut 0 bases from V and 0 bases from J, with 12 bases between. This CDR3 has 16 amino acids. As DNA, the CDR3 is TGTGCCACCAGCAGAGATTCCCCGGGGGTCTCCTACGAGCAGTACTTC. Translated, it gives CATSRDSPGVSYEQYF. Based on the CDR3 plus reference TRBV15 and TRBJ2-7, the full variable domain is DAMVIQNPRYQVTQFGKPVTLSCSQTLNHNVMYWYQQKSSQAPKLLFHYYDKDFNNEADTPDNFQSRRPNTSFCFLDIRSPGLGDTAMYLCATSRDSPGVSYEQYFGPGTRLTVT.

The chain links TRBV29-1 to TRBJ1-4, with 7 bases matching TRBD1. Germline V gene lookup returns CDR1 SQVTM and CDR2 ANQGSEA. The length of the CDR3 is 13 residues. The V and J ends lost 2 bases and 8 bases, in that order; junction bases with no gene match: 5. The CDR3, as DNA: TGCAGCGTTGAAAACCGGACAGGCGAAAAACTGTTTTTT. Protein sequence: CSVENRTGEKLFF.

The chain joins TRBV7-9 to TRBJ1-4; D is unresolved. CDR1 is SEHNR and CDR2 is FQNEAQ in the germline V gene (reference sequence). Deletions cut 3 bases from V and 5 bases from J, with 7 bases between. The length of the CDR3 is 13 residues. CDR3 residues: CASSFYRNEKLFF. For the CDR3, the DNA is TGTGCCAGCAGCTTTTACAGAAATGAAAAACTGTTTTTT.

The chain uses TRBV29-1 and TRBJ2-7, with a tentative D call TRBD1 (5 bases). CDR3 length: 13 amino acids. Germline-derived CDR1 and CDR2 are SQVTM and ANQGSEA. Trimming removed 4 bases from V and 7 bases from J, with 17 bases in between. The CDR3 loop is CSVGGMTDAEQYF. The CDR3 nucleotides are TGCAGCGTTGGGGGAATGACAGATGCGGAGCAGTACTTC.

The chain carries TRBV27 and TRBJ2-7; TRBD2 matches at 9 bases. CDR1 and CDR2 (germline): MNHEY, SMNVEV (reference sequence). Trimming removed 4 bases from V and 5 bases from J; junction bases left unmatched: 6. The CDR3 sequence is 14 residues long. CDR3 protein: CASSYGGRGNEQYF. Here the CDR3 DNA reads TGTGCCAGCAGTTACGGCGGGAGGGGAAACGAGCAGTACTTC.

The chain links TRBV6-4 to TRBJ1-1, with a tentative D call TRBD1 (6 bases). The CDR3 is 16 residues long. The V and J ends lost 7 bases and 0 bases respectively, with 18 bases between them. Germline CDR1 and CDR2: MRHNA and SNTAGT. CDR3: CASNLRGPHLNTEAFF. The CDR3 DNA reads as TGTGCCAGCAATCTCAGGGGCCCTCACTTGAACACTGAAGCTTTCTTT.